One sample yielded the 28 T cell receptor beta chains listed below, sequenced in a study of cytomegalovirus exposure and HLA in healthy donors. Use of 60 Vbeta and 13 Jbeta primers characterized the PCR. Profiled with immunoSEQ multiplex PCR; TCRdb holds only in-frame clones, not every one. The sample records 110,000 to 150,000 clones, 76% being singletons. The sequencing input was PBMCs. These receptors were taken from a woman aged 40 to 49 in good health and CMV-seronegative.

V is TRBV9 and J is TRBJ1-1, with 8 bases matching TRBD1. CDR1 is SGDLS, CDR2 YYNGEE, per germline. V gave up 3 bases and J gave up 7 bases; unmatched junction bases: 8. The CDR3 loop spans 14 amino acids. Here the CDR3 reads CASSAPSGTGEAFF. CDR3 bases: TGTGCCAGCAGCGCCCCGTCCGGGACAGGTGAAGCTTTCTTT.

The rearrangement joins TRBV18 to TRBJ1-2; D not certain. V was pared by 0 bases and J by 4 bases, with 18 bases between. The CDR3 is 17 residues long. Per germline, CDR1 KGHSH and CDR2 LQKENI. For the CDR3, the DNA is TGTGCCAGCTCACCACCGTACCCTTCACTAGGCCGCTATGGCTACACCTTC. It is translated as CASSPPYPSLGRYGYTF.

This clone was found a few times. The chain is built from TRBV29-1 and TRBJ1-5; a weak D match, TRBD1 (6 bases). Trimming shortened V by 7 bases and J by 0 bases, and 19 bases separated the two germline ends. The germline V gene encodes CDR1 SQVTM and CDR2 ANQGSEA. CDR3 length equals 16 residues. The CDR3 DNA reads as TGCAGCGCCGTGCTGACAGGTGGACCTAGCAATCAGCCCCAGCATTTT. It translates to CSAVLTGGPSNQPQHF.

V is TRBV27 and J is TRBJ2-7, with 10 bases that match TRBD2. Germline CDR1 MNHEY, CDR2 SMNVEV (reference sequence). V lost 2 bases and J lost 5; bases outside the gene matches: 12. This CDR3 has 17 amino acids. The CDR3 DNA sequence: TGTGCCAGCAGTTTAGCACTAGCGGGACCCGGAAGGGACGAGCAGTACTTC. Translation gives CASSLALAGPGRDEQYF.

CDR3 sequence reads: CASSSQGVSSYNEQFF. The CDR3 coding sequence is TGTGCCAGCAGTTCACAGGGCGTGAGCTCCTACAATGAGCAGTTCTTC. The gene calls are TRBV6-5 and TRBJ2-1, with a tentative D call TRBD1 (6 bases). Germline loops: CDR1 MNHEY, CDR2 SVGAGI. Trimming shortened V by 4 bases and J by 0 bases, and 13 bases separated the two germline ends. This CDR3 has 16 residues.

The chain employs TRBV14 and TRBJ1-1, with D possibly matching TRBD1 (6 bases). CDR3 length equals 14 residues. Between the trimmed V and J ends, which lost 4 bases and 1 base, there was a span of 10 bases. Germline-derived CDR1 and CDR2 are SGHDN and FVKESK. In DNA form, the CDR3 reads TGTGCCAGCAGCCCGTTCAGGGGGAACACTGAAGCTTTCTTT. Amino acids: CASSPFRGNTEAFF.

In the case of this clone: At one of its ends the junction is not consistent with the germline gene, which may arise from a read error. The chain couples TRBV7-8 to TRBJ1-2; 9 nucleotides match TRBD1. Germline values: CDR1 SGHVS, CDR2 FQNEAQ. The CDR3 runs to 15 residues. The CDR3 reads CASTLTQGAMGGYTF. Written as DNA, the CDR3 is TGTGCCAGCACCTTAACACAGGGGGCGATGGGTGGCTACACCTTC.

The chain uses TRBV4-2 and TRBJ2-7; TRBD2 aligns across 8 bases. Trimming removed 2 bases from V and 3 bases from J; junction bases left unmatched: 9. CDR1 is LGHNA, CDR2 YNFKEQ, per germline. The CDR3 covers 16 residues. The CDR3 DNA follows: TGTGCCAGCAGCCAACAATGGGGGACTAGGGGCTACGAGCAGTACTTC. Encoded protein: CASSQQWGTRGYEQYF.

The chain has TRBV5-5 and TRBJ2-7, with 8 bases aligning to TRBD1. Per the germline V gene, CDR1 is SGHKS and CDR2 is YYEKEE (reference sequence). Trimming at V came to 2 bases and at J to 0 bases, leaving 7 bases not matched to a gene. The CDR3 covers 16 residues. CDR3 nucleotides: TGTGCCAGCAGCTTAACCGGGACAGGCGTCTCCTACGAGCAGTACTTC. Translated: CASSLTGTGVSYEQYF.

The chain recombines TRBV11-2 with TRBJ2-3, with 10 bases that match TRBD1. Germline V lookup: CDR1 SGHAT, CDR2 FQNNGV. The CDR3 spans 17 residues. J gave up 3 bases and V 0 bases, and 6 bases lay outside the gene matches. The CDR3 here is CASSLDGDRGLTDTQYF. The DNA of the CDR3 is TGTGCCAGCAGCTTAGATGGCGACAGGGGGCTAACAGATACGCAGTATTTT. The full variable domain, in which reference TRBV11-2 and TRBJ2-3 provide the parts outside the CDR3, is EAGVAQSPRYKIIEKRQSVAFWCNPISGHATLYWYQQILGQGPKLLIQFQNNGVVDDSQLPKDRFSAERLKGVDSTLKIQPAKLEDSAVYLCASSLDGDRGLTDTQYFGPGTRLTVL.

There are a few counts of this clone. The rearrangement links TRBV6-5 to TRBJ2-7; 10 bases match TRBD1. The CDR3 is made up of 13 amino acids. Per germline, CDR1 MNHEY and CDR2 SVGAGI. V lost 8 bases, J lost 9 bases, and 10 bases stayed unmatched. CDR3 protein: CASFPGQGMRQYF. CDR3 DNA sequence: TGTGCCAGCTTCCCGGGACAGGGGATGAGGCAGTACTTC.

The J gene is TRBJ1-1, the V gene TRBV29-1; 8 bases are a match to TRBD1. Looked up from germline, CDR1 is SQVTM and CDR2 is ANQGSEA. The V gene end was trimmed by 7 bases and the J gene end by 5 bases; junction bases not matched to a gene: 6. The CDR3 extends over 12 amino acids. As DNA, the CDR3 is TGCAGCGGTGGACAGGGTTTGACTGAAGCTTTCTTT. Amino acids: CSGGQGLTEAFF.

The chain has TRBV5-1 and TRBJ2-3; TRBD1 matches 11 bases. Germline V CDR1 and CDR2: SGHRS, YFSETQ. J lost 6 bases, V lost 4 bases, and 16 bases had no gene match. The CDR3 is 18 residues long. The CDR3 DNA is TGCGCCAGCAGCAATGGACAGGGGGCTGGACGAGTCATGGATACGCAGTATTTT. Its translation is CASSNGQGAGRVMDTQYF.

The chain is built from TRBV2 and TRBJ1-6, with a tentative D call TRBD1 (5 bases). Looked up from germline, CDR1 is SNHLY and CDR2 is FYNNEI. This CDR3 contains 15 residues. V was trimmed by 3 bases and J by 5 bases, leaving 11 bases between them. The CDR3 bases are TGTGCCAGCAGTGAGGGGCAGGTTCATAATTCACCCCTCCACTTT. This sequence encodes CASSEGQVHNSPLHF. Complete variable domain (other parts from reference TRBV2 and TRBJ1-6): EPEVTQTPSHQVTQMGQEVILRCVPISNHLYFYWYRQILGQKVEFLVSFYNNEISEKSEIFDDQFSVERPDGSNFTLKIRSTKLEDSAMYFCASSEGQVHNSPLHFGNGTRLTVT.

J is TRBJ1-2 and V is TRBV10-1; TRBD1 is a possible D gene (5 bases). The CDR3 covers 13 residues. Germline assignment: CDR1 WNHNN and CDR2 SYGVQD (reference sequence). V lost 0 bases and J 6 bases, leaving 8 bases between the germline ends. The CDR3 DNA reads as TGCGCCAGCAGTGAGTCGGCAGGGCATGGCTACACCTTC. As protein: CASSESAGHGYTF.

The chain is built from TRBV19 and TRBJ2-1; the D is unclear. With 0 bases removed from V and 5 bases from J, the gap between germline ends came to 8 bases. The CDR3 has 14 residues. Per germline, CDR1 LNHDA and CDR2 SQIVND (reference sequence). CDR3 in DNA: TGTGCCAGTAGTATAGAACCCCAGGACAATGAGCAGTTCTTC. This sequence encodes CASSIEPQDNEQFF.

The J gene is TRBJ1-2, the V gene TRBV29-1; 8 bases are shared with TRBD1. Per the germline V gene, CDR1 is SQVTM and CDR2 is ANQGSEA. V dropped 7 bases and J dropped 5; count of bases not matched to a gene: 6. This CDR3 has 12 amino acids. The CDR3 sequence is CSAQGARYGYTF. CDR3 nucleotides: TGCAGCGCCCAGGGGGCGCGATATGGCTACACCTTC.

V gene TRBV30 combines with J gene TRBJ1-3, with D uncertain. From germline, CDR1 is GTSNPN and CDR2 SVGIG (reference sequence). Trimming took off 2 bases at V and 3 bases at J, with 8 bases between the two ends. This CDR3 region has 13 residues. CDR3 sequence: CAWSFGFGNTIYF. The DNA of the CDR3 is TGTGCCTGGAGTTTCGGTTTTGGAAACACCATATATTTT. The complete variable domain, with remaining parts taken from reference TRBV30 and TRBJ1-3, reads SQTIHQWPATLVQPVGSPLSLECTVEGTSNPNLYWYRQAAGRGLQLLFYSVGIGQISSEVPQNLSASRPQDRQFILSSKKLLLSDSGFYLCAWSFGFGNTIYFGEGSWLTVV.

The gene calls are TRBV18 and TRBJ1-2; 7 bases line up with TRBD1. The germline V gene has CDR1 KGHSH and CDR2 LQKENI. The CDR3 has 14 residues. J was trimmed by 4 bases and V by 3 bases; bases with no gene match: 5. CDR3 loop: CASSPQGQSYGYTF. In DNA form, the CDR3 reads TGTGCCAGCTCACCGCAGGGACAGAGCTATGGCTACACCTTC.

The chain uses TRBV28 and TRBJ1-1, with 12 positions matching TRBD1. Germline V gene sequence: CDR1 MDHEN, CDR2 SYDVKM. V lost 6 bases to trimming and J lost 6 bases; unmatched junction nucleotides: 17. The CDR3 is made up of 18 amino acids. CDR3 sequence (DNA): TGTGCCAGCAGCACCCGTCCCGGGACAGGGGGCGGAACGGCTGAAGCTTTCTTT. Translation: CASSTRPGTGGGTAEAFF.

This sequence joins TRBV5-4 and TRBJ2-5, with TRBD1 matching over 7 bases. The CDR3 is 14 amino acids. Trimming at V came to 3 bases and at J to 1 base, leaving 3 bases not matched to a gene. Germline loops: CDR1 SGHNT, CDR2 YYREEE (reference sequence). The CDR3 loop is CASSWDRSQETQYF. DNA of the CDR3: TGTGCCAGCAGCTGGGACAGATCCCAAGAGACCCAGTACTTC.

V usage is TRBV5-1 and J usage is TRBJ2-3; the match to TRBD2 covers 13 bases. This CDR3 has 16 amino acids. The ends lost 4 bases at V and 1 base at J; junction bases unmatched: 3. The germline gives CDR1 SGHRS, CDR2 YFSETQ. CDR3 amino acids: CASSVGTSGGTDTQYF. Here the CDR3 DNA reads TGCGCCAGCAGCGTCGGGACTAGCGGGGGCACAGATACGCAGTATTTT.

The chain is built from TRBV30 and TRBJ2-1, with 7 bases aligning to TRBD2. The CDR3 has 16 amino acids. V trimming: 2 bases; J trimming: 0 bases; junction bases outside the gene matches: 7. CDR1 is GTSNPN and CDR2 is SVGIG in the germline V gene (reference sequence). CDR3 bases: TGTGCCTGGAGTCAAAGGCGGGACTACTCCTACAATGAGCAGTTCTTC. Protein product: CAWSQRRDYSYNEQFF.

CDR3 protein: CASSLAGGTGNTIYF. CDR3 coding DNA: TGCGCCAGCAGCTTGGCCGGGGGGACTGGAAACACCATATATTTT. J is TRBJ1-3 and V is TRBV5-1; D perhaps matches TRBD1 (5 bases). V was shortened by 0 bases and J by 2 bases, with 9 bases between the two germline ends. The CDR3 contains 15 residues. The V gene's germline CDR1 is SGHRS and CDR2 YFSETQ.

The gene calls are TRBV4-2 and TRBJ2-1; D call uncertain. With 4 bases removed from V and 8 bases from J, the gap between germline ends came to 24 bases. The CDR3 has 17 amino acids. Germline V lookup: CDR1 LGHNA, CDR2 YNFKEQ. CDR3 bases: TGTGCCAGCAGCCCGACCTCTACTGTAGACCAGGTCCATGAGCAGTTCTTC. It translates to CASSPTSTVDQVHEQFF.

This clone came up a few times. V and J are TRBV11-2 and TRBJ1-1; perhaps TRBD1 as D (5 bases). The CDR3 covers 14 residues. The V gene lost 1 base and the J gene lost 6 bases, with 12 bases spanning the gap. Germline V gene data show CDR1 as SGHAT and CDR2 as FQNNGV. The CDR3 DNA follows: TGTGCCAGCAGCTTAGTGCGGGGGGACGCTGAAGCTTTCTTT. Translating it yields CASSLVRGDAEAFF.

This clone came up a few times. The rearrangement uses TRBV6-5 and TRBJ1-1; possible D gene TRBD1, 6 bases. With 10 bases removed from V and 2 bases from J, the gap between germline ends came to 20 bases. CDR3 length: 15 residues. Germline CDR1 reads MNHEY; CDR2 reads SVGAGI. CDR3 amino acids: CATLLSGGTNTEAFF. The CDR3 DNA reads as TGTGCCACATTACTTTCGGGGGGGACAAACACTGAAGCTTTCTTT.

Here the CDR3 reads CAWSVTVTSGNTIYF. CDR3 sequence (DNA): TGTGCCTGGAGTGTGACAGTTACCTCTGGAAACACCATATATTTT. This chain joins TRBV30 and TRBJ1-3, with D possibly being TRBD1 (5 bases). The length of the CDR3 is 15 residues. Trimming pared 0 bases from V and 0 bases from J, leaving 9 bases between. Per the germline V gene, CDR1 is GTSNPN and CDR2 is SVGIG (reference sequence).